Shown below are 24 T cell receptor beta chains from a single sample sequenced in a study of metastatic and nonmetastatic thyroid tumors. Until they underwent thyroid surgery, no patient had received any treatment. TCRdb reanalyzed the PCR reads with MiXCR. Of approximately 15,000 clones listed, roughly a fifth are singletons. The sequenced material came from blood. The receptors here all came from a female donor with papillary thyroid cancer or a benign thyroid nodule (not recorded which). Some clones in this sample may be carry-over from other donors' samples.

This clone was detected many times. The V call is TRBV9, the J call TRBJ1-1, with D uncertain. CDR3 length: 13 amino acids. From germline, CDR1 is SGDLS and CDR2 YYNGEE. V was pared by 4 bases and J by 7 bases, with 14 bases between. CDR3 sequence (DNA): TGTGCCAGCAGCCGAGCCCGGGCCGGTGAAGCTTTCTTT. It is translated as CASSRARAGEAFF.

This clone was found many times. A much larger clonotype is one base distant, so this may be a read error. Other DNA sequences of this sample code for an identical CDR3. J is TRBJ2-1 and V is TRBV11-1, with 7 bases matching TRBD2. The CDR3 sequence is 18 residues long. Losses at the gene ends were 5 bases for V and 7 bases for J; bases not matched to a gene: 20. Germline V CDR1 and CDR2: SGHAT, FQDESV (reference sequence). The CDR3: CASSAYVGAGVNRNEQFF. The CDR3 coding sequence is TGTGCCAGCAGCGCATACGTTGGGGCGGGGGTTAATAGGAATGAGCAGTTCTTC.

This clone was detected ten times or more. Different DNA sequences within this sample yield the same CDR3. V and J are TRBV4-2 and TRBJ2-3, with TRBD2 identical over 8 bases. This CDR3 region has 18 residues. Trimming removed 4 bases from V and 2 bases from J; junction bases left unmatched: 14. Germline CDR1 LGHNA, CDR2 YNFKEQ. This CDR3 reads CASSPIGVSGAYTDTQYF. The CDR3, as DNA: TGTGCCAGCAGCCCGATAGGGGTTAGCGGGGCCTACACAGATACGCAGTATTTT.

This chain links TRBV20-1 with TRBJ2-5; 8 bases line up with TRBD1. This CDR3 contains 13 residues. The germline V gene has CDR1 DFQATT and CDR2 SNEGSKA (reference sequence). The J segment lost 5 bases and the V segment lost 5 bases, leaving 7 bases of the junction unmatched. This chain's CDR3 is CSAGRGRRETQYF. The CDR3 bases are TGCAGTGCTGGCAGGGGGCGCAGGGAGACCCAGTACTTC.

This clone has at least ten counts. Other DNA sequences from this sample encode an identical CDR3 as well. V is TRBV12-3 or TRBV12-4 and J is TRBJ2-5; D gene uncertain. Trimming shortened V by 3 bases and J by 2 bases, and 7 bases separated the two germline ends. This CDR3 region has 13 residues. CDR3 residues: CASSLNSQETQYF. CDR3 DNA sequence: TGTGCCAGCAGTTTGAACAGTCAAGAGACCCAGTACTTC.

Sample share makes this clone medium-sized. V is TRBV6-1 and J is TRBJ1-2; 10 bases are a match to TRBD1. The CDR3 runs to 15 residues. Looked up from germline, CDR1 is MNHNS and CDR2 is SASEGT. Trimming took 4 bases from V and 4 from J; bases not matched to a gene: 6. The chain's CDR3 is CASSGTGGALYGYTF. As DNA, the CDR3 is TGTGCCAGCAGTGGGACAGGGGGTGCGCTCTATGGCTACACCTTC.

Ten or more counts support this clone. Other DNA sequences in the same sample also yield this CDR3. The chain carries TRBV12-5 and TRBJ2-3; D is uncertain. Trimming shortened V by 0 bases and J by 6 bases, and 19 bases separated the two germline ends. Germline assignment: CDR1 LGHNT and CDR2 FRNRAP. This CDR3 has 17 residues. CDR3 in amino acids: CASGLVGFGGYLDTQYF. CDR3 DNA: TGTGCTAGTGGTTTGGTAGGGTTTGGCGGATACCTCGATACGCAGTATTTT.

This rearrangement joins TRBV5-1 to TRBJ2-7; the D is unclear. Trimming pared 1 base from V and 1 base from J, leaving 9 bases between. The CDR3 contains 14 residues. The V gene's germline CDR1 is SGHRS and CDR2 YFSETQ. This CDR3 is CASSLSVASYEQYF. CDR3 DNA sequence: TGCGCCAGCAGCTTGTCCGTGGCGTCCTACGAGCAGTACTTC.

This clone appeared a few times. The rearrangement uses TRBV10-3 and TRBJ2-2; D unclear. The V gene lost 3 bases and the J gene lost 5 bases, with 10 bases spanning the gap. Germline loops: CDR1 ENHRY, CDR2 SYGVKD. The CDR3 runs 14 residues. CDR3 in DNA: TGTGCCATCAGTGATGAGACTCCGACCGGGGAGCTGTTTTTT. Translated: CAISDETPTGELFF.

By share, this clone ranks as medium-sized. V is TRBV6-1 and J is TRBJ1-1; weak D call: TRBD1 (5 bases). CDR1 MNHNS and CDR2 SASEGT come from the germline V gene. Trimming stripped 6 bases from V and 0 bases from J, with 17 bases between. The CDR3 is 16 amino acids. CDR3 nucleotides: TGTGCCAGCAGGCCTGACAGTGCCTTTATGAACACTGAAGCTTTCTTT. It translates to CASRPDSAFMNTEAFF.

This clone has just a few counts. The genes are TRBV6-1 and TRBJ2-3; 8 bases are shared with TRBD1. CDR1 is MNHNS, CDR2 SASEGT, per germline. The trim removed 10 bases at V and 1 base at J, leaving 7 bases unmatched. The CDR3 contains 14 residues. CDR3 DNA: TGTGCCACCTCGGACAGGGTAGGCACAGATACGCAGTATTTT. This sequence encodes CATSDRVGTDTQYF.

This clone appeared many times. This CDR3 is CAWTPRQGGGYTF. DNA of the CDR3: TGTGCCTGGACTCCCCGACAGGGCGGCGGCTACACCTTC. This rearrangement joins TRBV30 to TRBJ1-2; 7 nucleotides align to TRBD1. The CDR3 has 13 residues. Germline V gene data show CDR1 as GTSNPN and CDR2 as SVGIG (reference sequence). Losses at the gene ends were 4 bases for V and 8 bases for J; bases not matched to a gene: 10.

This chain joins TRBV5-1 and TRBJ2-7; D gene ambiguous. The CDR3 has 15 amino acids. Germline V gene lookup returns CDR1 SGHRS and CDR2 YFSETQ. Trimming cost V 4 bases and J 3 bases, with 17 bases left between them. The CDR3 DNA reads TGCGCCAGCAGCCCACAACAGATCTCCGTCTACGAGCAGTACTTC. Amino acids: CASSPQQISVYEQYF.

The table lists this clone with many counts. J is TRBJ1-2 and V is TRBV20-1; weak D call: TRBD1 (5 bases). CDR3 size: 13 residues. Trimming removed 5 bases at V and 5 bases at J, with 15 bases between. The germline CDR1 and CDR2 sequences are DFQATT and SNEGSKA (reference sequence). The CDR3 spells CSALKTEMYGYTF. The CDR3 DNA follows: TGCAGTGCTCTTAAGACAGAAATGTATGGCTACACCTTC.

The table lists this clone with many counts. This chain connects TRBV19 to TRBJ1-4; a weak D match, TRBD1 (5 bases). The CDR3 is 14 residues long. With 4 bases removed from V and 14 bases from J, the gap between germline ends came to 20 bases. Per the germline V gene, CDR1 is LNHDA and CDR2 is SQIVND (reference sequence). The CDR3 coding sequence is TGTGCCAGTAGTACCCAAAGCAAGGGACTCATTCTGTTTTTT. Its translation: CASSTQSKGLILFF.

The CDR3: CASSGSRQAYGYTF. CDR3 nucleotide sequence: TGTGCCAGCAGCGGATCGAGGCAGGCTTATGGCTACACCTTC. The rearrangement links TRBV11-2 to TRBJ1-2; unclear D gene. Germline V gives CDR1 SGHAT, CDR2 FQNNGV. This CDR3 contains 14 residues. Trimming took 5 bases from V and 5 from J, leaving 15 bases between them. Supplemented by reference TRBV11-2 and TRBJ1-2, the full variable domain reads EAGVAQSPRYKIIEKRQSVAFWCNPISGHATLYWYQQILGQGPKLLIQFQNNGVVDDSQLPKDRFSAERLKGVDSTLKIQPAKLEDSAVYLCASSGSRQAYGYTFGSGTRLTVV.

Ten or more counts support this clone. Other DNA sequences within the sample encode an identical CDR3. This rearrangement joins TRBV28 to TRBJ2-7; 7 positions agree with TRBD2. The CDR3 has 17 amino acids. Germline loops: CDR1 MDHEN, CDR2 SYDVKM. V dropped 6 bases and J dropped 4; count of bases not matched to a gene: 18. The CDR3 here is CASSLPPNLAARYEQYF. The CDR3 nucleotides are TGTGCCAGCAGCTTACCTCCAAATCTAGCGGCAAGATACGAGCAGTACTTC.

This clone was seen more than once but under ten times. The rearrangement uses TRBV28 and TRBJ1-5; D gene unclear. Trimming stripped 4 bases from V and 7 bases from J, with 8 bases between. This CDR3 spans 12 amino acids. CDR1 and CDR2 (germline): MDHEN, SYDVKM. The CDR3: CASSSVAQPQHF. In DNA form, the CDR3 reads TGTGCCAGCAGTTCCGTCGCGCAGCCCCAGCATTTT.

This clone qualifies as medium-sized. The chain carries TRBV6-2 or TRBV6-3 and TRBJ1-5; unclear D gene. V was pared by 8 bases and J by 3 bases, with 11 bases between. Germline V gives CDR1 MNHEY, CDR2 SVGEGT. The CDR3 is 13 residues long. CDR3 sequence (DNA): TGTGCCAGCCGGAGAACACTCAATCAGCCCCAGCATTTT. Translated, it gives CASRRTLNQPQHF.

At least ten counts were recorded for this clone. The V gene is TRBV6-5, the J gene TRBJ2-3; D may correspond to TRBD1 or TRBD2 (7 bases each). Germline CDR1 reads MNHEY; CDR2 reads SVGAGI. The CDR3 is made up of 16 amino acids. V was shortened by 2 bases and J by 2 bases, with 14 bases between the two germline ends. In DNA form, the CDR3 reads TGTGCCAGCAGTTACAGCAGGGGGGGAGACACAGATACGCAGTATTTT. Its translation is CASSYSRGGDTDTQYF.

This clone occurred many times. This CDR3 is also generated by other DNA sequences in the sample. This sequence joins TRBV7-3 and TRBJ2-3, with D possibly being TRBD2 (6 bases). The germline gives CDR1 SGHTA, CDR2 FQGTGA. V shed 5 bases and J shed 6 bases, with 12 bases lying between them. The CDR3 has 13 amino acids. Written as DNA, the CDR3 is TGTGCCAGCAGCGTCTACGGGAGCGATACGCAGTATTTT. Its translation is CASSVYGSDTQYF.

This clone was counted at least ten times. Different DNA sequences within this sample yield the same CDR3. This chain joins TRBV10-3 and TRBJ1-4, with TRBD1 identical over 7 bases. The CDR3 contains 16 residues. CDR1 ENHRY and CDR2 SYGVKD come from the germline V gene. V dropped 4 bases and J dropped 4; count of bases not matched to a gene: 9. Here the CDR3 reads CAISGNPRDSNEKLFF. DNA of the CDR3: TGTGCCATCAGTGGAAACCCCCGGGACAGTAATGAAAAACTGTTTTTT.

The sample holds many counts of this clone. CDR3 amino acids: CASSPVGGLPGDGYTF. The CDR3 DNA follows: TGCGCCAGCAGCCCTGTTGGGGGTCTCCCTGGGGATGGCTACACCTTC. This sequence joins TRBV5-1 and TRBJ1-2; TRBD1 might be the D (5 bases). This CDR3 is built from 16 residues. Trimming left V 4 bases short and J 6 bases short, with 22 bases between. From germline, CDR1 is SGHRS and CDR2 YFSETQ. Looking up the rest from reference TRBV5-1 and TRBJ1-2 gives the full variable domain: KAGVTQTPRYLIKTRGQQVTLSCSPISGHRSVSWYQQTPGQGLQFLFEYFSETQRNKGNFPGRFSGRQFSNSRSEMNVSTLELGDSALYLCASSPVGGLPGDGYTFGSGTRLTVV.

This clone was seen only a few times. The J gene is TRBJ2-7, the V gene TRBV6-1; no clear D gene. The CDR3 covers 15 residues. Germline-derived CDR1 and CDR2 are MNHNS and SASEGT. Trimming shortened V by 5 bases and J by 1 base, and 15 bases separated the two germline ends. The CDR3 spells CASSLTGGPSYEQYF. CDR3 nucleotide sequence: TGTGCCAGCAGTCTGACCGGTGGGCCGTCCTACGAGCAGTACTTC.